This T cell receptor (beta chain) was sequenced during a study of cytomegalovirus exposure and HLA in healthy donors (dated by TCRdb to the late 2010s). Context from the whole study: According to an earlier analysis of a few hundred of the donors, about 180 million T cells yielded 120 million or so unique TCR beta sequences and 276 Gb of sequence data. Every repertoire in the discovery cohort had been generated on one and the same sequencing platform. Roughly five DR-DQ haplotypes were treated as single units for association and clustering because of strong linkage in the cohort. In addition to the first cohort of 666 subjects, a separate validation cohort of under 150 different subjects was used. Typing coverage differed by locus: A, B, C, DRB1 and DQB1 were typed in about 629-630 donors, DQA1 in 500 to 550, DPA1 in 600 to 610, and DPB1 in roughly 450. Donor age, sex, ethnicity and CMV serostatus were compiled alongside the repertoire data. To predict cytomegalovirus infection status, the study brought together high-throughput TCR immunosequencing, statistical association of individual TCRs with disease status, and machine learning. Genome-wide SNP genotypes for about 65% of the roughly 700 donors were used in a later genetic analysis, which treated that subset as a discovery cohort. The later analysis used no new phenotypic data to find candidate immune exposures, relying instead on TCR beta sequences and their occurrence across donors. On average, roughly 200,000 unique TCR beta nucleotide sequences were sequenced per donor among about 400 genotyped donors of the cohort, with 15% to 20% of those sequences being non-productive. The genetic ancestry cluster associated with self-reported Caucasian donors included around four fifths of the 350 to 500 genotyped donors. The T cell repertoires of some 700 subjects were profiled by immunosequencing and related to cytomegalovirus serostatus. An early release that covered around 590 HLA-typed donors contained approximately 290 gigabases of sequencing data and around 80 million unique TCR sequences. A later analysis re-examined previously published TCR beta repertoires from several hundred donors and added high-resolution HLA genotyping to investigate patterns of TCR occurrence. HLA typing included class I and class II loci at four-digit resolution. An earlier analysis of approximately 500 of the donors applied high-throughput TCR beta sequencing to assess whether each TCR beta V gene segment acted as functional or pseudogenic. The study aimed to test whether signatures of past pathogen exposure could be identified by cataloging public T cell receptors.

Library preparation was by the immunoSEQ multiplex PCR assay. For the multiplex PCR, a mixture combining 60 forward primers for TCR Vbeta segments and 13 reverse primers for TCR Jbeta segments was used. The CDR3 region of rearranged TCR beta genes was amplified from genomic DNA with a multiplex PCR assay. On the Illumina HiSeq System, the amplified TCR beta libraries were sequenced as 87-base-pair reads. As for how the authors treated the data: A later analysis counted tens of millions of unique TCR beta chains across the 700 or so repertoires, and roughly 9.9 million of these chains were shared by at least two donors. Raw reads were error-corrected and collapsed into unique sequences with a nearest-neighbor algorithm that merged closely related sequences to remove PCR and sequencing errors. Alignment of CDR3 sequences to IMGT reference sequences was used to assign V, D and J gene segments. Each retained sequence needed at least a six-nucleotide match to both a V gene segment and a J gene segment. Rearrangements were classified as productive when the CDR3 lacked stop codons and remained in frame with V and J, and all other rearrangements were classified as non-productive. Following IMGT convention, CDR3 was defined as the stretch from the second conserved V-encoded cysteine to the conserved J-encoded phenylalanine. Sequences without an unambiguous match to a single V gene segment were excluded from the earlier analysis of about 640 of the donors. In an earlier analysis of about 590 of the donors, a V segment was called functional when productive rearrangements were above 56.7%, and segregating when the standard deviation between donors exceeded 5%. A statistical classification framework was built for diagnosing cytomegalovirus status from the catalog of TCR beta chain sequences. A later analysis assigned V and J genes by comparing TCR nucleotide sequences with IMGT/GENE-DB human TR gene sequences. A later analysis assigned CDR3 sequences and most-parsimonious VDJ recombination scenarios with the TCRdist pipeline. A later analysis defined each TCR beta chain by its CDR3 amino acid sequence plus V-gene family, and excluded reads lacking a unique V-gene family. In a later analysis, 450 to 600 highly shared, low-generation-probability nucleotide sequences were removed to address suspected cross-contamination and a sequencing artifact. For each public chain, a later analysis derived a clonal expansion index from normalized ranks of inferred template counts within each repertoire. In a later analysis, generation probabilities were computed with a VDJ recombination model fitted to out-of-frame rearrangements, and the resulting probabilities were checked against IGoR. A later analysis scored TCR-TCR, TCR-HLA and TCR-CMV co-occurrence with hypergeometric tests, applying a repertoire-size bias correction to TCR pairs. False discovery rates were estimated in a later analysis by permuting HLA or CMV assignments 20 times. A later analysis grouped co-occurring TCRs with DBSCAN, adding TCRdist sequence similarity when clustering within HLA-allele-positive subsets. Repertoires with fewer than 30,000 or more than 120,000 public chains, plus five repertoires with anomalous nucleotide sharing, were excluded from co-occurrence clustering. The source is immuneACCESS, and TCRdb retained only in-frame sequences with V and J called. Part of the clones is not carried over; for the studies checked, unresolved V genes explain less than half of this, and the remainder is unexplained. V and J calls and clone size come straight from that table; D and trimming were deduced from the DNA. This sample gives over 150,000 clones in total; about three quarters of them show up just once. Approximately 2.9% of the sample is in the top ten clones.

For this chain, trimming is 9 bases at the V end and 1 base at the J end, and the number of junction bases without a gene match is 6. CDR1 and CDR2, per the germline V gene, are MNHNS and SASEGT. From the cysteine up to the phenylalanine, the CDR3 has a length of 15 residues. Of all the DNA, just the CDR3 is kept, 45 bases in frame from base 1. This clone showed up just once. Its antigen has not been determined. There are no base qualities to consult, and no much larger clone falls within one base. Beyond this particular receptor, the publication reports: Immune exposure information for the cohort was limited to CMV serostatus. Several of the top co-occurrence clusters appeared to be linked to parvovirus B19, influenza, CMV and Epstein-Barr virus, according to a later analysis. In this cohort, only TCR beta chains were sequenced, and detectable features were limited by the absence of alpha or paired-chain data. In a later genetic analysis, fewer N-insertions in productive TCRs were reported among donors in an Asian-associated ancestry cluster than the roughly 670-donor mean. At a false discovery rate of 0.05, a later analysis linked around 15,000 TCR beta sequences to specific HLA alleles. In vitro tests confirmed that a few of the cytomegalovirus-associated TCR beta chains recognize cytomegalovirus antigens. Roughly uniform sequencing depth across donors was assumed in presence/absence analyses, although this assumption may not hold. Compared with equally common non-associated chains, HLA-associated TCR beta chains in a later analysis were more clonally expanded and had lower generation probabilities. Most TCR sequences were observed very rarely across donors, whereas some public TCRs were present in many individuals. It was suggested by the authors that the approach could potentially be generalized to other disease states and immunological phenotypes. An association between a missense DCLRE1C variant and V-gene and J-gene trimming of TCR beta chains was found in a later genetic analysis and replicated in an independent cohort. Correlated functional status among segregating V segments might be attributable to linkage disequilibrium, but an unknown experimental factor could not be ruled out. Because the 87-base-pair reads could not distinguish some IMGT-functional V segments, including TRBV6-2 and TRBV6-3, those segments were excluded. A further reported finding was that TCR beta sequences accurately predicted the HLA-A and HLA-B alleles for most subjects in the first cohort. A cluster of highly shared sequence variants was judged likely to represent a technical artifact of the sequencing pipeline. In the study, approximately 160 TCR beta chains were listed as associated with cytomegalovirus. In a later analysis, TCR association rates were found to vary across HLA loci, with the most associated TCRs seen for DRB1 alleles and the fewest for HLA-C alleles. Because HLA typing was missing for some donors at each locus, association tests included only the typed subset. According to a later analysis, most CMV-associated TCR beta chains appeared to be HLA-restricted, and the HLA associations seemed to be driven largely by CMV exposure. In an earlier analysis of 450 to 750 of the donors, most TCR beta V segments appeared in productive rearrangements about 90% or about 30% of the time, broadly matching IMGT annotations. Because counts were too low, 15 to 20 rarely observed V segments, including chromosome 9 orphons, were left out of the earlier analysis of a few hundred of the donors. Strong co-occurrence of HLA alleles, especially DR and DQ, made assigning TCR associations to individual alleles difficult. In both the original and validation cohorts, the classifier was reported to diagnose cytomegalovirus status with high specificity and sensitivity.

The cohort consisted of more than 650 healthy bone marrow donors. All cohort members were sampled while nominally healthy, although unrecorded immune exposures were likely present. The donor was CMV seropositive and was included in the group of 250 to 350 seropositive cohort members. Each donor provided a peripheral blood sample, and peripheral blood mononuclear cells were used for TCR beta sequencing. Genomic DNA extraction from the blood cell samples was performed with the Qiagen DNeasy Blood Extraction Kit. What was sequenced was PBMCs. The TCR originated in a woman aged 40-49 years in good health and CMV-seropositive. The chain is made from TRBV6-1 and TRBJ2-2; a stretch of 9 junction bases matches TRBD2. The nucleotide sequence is TGTGCCAGTTCGGGACTAGCTGAGAACACCGGGGAGCTGTTTTTT. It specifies CASSGLAENTGELFF.